These 26 T cell receptor beta chains came from one sample sequenced in a study of control samples from healthy donors and cancer patients. Produced via immunoSEQ multiplex PCR; TCRdb's table is partial and in-frame only. The repertoire consists of about 110,000 clones, with 83% occurring once and the leading ten covering 13%. Sequenced sample: blood. These receptors came from a woman aged 45 to 65 in good health.

The chain couples TRBV6-5 to TRBJ2-5; 14 bases align to TRBD2. The ends lost 6 bases at V and 4 bases at J; junction bases unmatched: 4. Germline assignment: CDR1 MNHEY and CDR2 SVGAGI. This CDR3 is built from 15 residues. CDR3 nucleotides: TGTGCCAGCAGGAGGACTAGCGGGAGGCGAGAGACCCAGTACTTC. It translates to CASRRTSGRRETQYF.

The genes are TRBV6-4 and TRBJ1-2; D uncertain. Per the germline V gene, CDR1 is MRHNA and CDR2 is SNTAGT. V lost 2 bases to trimming and J lost 4 bases, with 14 bases between them. The CDR3 is 15 residues long. The CDR3 nucleotides are TGTGCCAGCAGTGACCGGGCCGGGGTAGGCTATGGCTACACCTTC. Its translation: CASSDRAGVGYGYTF.

The J gene is TRBJ2-3, the V gene TRBV4-3; no definite D call. The CDR3 length is 13 residues. Trimming cost V 0 bases and J 6 bases, with 7 bases left between them. Germline CDR1 LGHNA, CDR2 YSLEER. For the CDR3, the DNA is TGCGCCAGCAGCCAAGATTCACTGGATACGCAGTATTTT. Its translation: CASSQDSLDTQYF.

This chain links TRBV28 with TRBJ2-5, with 10 bases fitting TRBD1. Germline CDR1 MDHEN, CDR2 SYDVKM. This CDR3 has 15 amino acids. The ends lost 10 bases at V and 5 bases at J; junction bases unmatched: 13. As DNA, the CDR3 is TGTGCCACCCTTCAATTGGGACAGGGGAGGGAGACCCAGTACTTC. This sequence encodes CATLQLGQGRETQYF.

Only one count was recorded for this clone. V and J are TRBV19 and TRBJ2-7, with D unresolved. Germline assignment: CDR1 LNHDA and CDR2 SQIVND (reference sequence). Trimming left V 3 bases short and J 0 bases short, with 9 bases between. This CDR3 is 14 amino acids long. The DNA of the CDR3 is TGTGCCAGTAGTATCGACCCGAGCTCCTACGAGCAGTACTTC. This translates into CASSIDPSSYEQYF.

The rearrangement links TRBV2 to TRBJ2-3; D not certain. Germline CDR1 and CDR2: SNHLY and FYNNEI. V was clipped by 5 bases and J by 0 bases, with 12 bases between them. The CDR3 consists of 15 residues. CDR3: CASSSQVLSTDTQYF. CDR3 sequence (DNA): TGTGCCAGCAGTTCCCAGGTCCTTAGCACAGATACGCAGTATTTT. Complete variable domain (other parts from reference TRBV2 and TRBJ2-3): EPEVTQTPSHQVTQMGQEVILRCVPISNHLYFYWYRQILGQKVEFLVSFYNNEISEKSEIFDDQFSVERPDGSNFTLKIRSTKLEDSAMYFCASSSQVLSTDTQYFGPGTRLTVL.

The chain carries TRBV4-2 and TRBJ2-1, with D tentatively TRBD1 (5 bases). The V gene lost 0 bases and the J gene lost 4 bases, with 16 bases spanning the gap. Germline V gene data show CDR1 as LGHNA and CDR2 as YNFKEQ. This CDR3 spans 17 amino acids. CDR3 loop: CASSQETGQPLYNEQFF. The DNA for the CDR3 is TGTGCCAGCAGCCAAGAAACAGGTCAACCCCTATACAATGAGCAGTTCTTC.

This clone was detected once. The chain is built from TRBV11-2 and TRBJ1-5, with 7 positions matching TRBD1. The CDR3 contains 16 residues. V dropped 5 bases and J dropped 1; count of bases not matched to a gene: 8. CDR1 is SGHAT and CDR2 is FQNNGV in the germline V gene. The CDR3, as DNA: TGTGCCAGCAGCGCCTCAGGGGGTGGGAGCAATCAGCCCCAGCATTTT. The encoded protein is CASSASGGGSNQPQHF.

This clone appeared once. The chain uses TRBV7-6 and TRBJ2-7; 9 bases fit TRBD1. Germline CDR1 SGHVS, CDR2 FNYEAQ. The CDR3 covers 15 residues. Trimming removed 4 bases from V and 4 bases from J; junction bases left unmatched: 8. CDR3: CASSWGGQGEYEQYF. DNA for the CDR3: TGTGCCAGCAGCTGGGGGGGACAGGGAGAGTACGAGCAGTACTTC.

The rearrangement uses TRBV2 and TRBJ2-7; no definite D call. The CDR3 contains 15 residues. Germline V gene data show CDR1 as SNHLY and CDR2 as FYNNEI. The V gene lost 4 bases and the J gene lost 4 bases, with 17 bases spanning the gap. The CDR3 loop reads CASSASSLGEYEQYF. CDR3 DNA: TGTGCCAGCAGTGCGTCCAGTCTTGGAGAATACGAGCAGTACTTC.

The J gene is TRBJ2-6, the V gene TRBV1; TRBD1, as called in the table, went unchecked against the DNA. TRBV1 is a pseudogene. The CDR3 totals 18 residues. This chain's CDR3 is CTSSSARLCTNRANVLTF. For the CDR3, the DNA is TGCACCAGCAGTTCTGCTCGTTTGTGCACAAATCGGGCCAACGTCCTGACTTTC.

J is TRBJ1-1 and V is TRBV6-5; TRBD1 aligns across 8 bases. Germline loops: CDR1 MNHEY, CDR2 SVGAGI. This CDR3 contains 15 residues. V shed 5 bases and J 1 base; nucleotides not matched to a gene: 6. The CDR3, as DNA: TGTGCCAGCAGTCGCAACAGGGGGACGAACACTGAAGCTTTCTTT. Amino acids: CASSRNRGTNTEAFF.

This chain connects TRBV25-1 to TRBJ2-5; 7 bases agree with TRBD2. The germline gives CDR1 MGHDK, CDR2 SYGVNS. The CDR3 has 16 residues. V gave up 3 bases and J gave up 2 bases; unmatched junction bases: 9. The CDR3 bases are TGTGCCAGCAGTGAGGATGCGGGGGATCCACAAGAGACCCAGTACTTC. It yields the protein CASSEDAGDPQETQYF.

The chain is built from TRBV28 and TRBJ1-5; tentative D call: TRBD1 (6 bases). This CDR3 is 15 amino acids long. V was clipped by 2 bases and J by 4 bases, with 12 bases between them. CDR1 and CDR2 (germline): MDHEN, SYDVKM. This CDR3 reads CASSLGGQLNQPQHF. CDR3 coding DNA: TGTGCCAGCAGTTTAGGGGGACAACTAAATCAGCCCCAGCATTTT.

The V and J genes are TRBV7-8 and TRBJ1-5; the D is unclear. Germline V gene sequence: CDR1 SGHVS, CDR2 FQNEAQ. Trimming cost V 2 bases and J 4 bases, with 12 bases left between them. This CDR3 has 15 amino acids. In DNA form, the CDR3 reads TGTGCCAGCAGCTTAACCGGGTCAGCAAATCAGCCCCAGCATTTT. This sequence encodes CASSLTGSANQPQHF.

The chain uses TRBV5-5 and TRBJ1-1; possibly TRBD1 for D (6 bases). Germline V gives CDR1 SGHKS, CDR2 YYEKEE (reference sequence). V lost 3 bases and J lost 6, with 15 bases in between. The CDR3 totals 14 residues. As DNA, the CDR3 is TGTGCCAGCAGCTACAGGGACGCCCGCGCTGAAGCTTTCTTT. This translates into CASSYRDARAEAFF.

V gene TRBV11-3 combines with J gene TRBJ1-1; 8 bases agree with TRBD1. The CDR3 spans 16 residues. The J segment lost 4 bases and the V segment lost 7 bases, leaving 14 bases of the junction unmatched. Germline V gene data show CDR1 as SGHNT and CDR2 as YENEEA. CDR3 DNA sequence: TGTGCCAGCACCCTAAGACCACAGGGGGTGGGCACTGAAGCTTTCTTT. Encoded protein: CASTLRPQGVGTEAFF. The entire variable domain, with the rest obtained from reference TRBV11-3 and TRBJ1-1, is as follows: EAGVVQSPRYKIIEKKQPVAFWCNPISGHNTLYWYLQNLGQGPELLIRYENEEAVDDSQLPKDRFSAERLKGVDSTLKIQPAELGDSAVYLCASTLRPQGVGTEAFFGQGTRLTVV.

The chain recombines TRBV9 with TRBJ2-1, with D maybe TRBD2 (6 bases). The V end lost 0 bases, the J end lost 8 bases, and 15 bases lay between the germline ends. The CDR3 sequence is 15 residues long. The germline V gene has CDR1 SGDLS and CDR2 YYNGEE. CDR3 loop: CASSVAGWGVDEQFF. CDR3 bases: TGTGCCAGCAGCGTAGCCGGGTGGGGGGTCGATGAGCAGTTCTTC.

The chain uses TRBV28 and TRBJ1-4; D unclear. The V end lost 2 bases, the J end lost 7 bases, and 2 bases lay between the germline ends. The CDR3 consists of 11 residues. Germline assignment: CDR1 MDHEN and CDR2 SYDVKM. The CDR3 region has the DNA TGTGCCAGCAGTTTAATTGAAAAACTGTTTTTT. Encoded protein: CASSLIEKLFF.

The gene calls are TRBV5-1 and TRBJ2-2; 7 bases line up with TRBD1. CDR3 length: 14 residues. CDR1 SGHRS and CDR2 YFSETQ come from the germline V gene. The J segment lost 6 bases and the V segment lost 4 bases, leaving 6 bases of the junction unmatched. CDR3 in amino acids: CASSLTQGSGELFF. The CDR3 region has the DNA TGCGCCAGCAGCCTGACACAGGGGTCCGGGGAGCTGTTTTTT.

J is TRBJ2-2 and V is TRBV7-8, with 7 bases that match TRBD2. Looked up from germline, CDR1 is SGHVS and CDR2 is FQNEAQ. J lost 7 bases, V lost 2 bases, and 4 bases had no gene match. This CDR3 is built from 14 residues. CDR3 coding DNA: TGTGCCAGCAGCTTAACTAGCGAGGGCGGGGAGCTGTTTTTT. Translated, it gives CASSLTSEGGELFF.

The chain uses TRBV9 and TRBJ2-1; unclear D gene. Germline CDR1 and CDR2: SGDLS and YYNGEE. The CDR3 has 13 amino acids. Trimming removed 2 bases at V and 9 bases at J, with 12 bases between. CDR3 in amino acids: CASSVGLTSEQFF. The CDR3 DNA is TGTGCCAGCAGCGTCGGCCTAACGAGTGAGCAGTTCTTC.

The chain employs TRBV7-2 and TRBJ2-3; D gene uncertain. There are 15 residues in the CDR3. CDR1 is SGHTA, CDR2 FQGNSA, per germline. V lost 1 base and J lost 3, with 11 bases in between. The CDR3 region is CASSLDHSPTDTQYF. In nucleotides, the CDR3 is TGTGCCAGCAGCTTAGATCACAGCCCAACAGATACGCAGTATTTT.

This chain connects TRBV7-3 to TRBJ2-1; TRBD1 matches at 9 bases. The CDR3 spans 15 residues. The V segment lost 5 bases and the J segment 4 bases; nucleotides outside the gene matches: 6. The germline V gene encodes CDR1 SGHTA and CDR2 FQGTGA. CDR3 sequence: CASSPDRGSYNEQFF. The CDR3 DNA sequence: TGTGCCAGCAGCCCGGACAGGGGTAGTTACAATGAGCAGTTCTTC.

J is TRBJ2-1 and V is TRBV13; a weak D match, TRBD2 (6 bases). Germline assignment: CDR1 PRHDT and CDR2 FYEKMQ (reference sequence). Trimming stripped 1 base from V and 6 bases from J, with 13 bases between. The CDR3 is made up of 15 amino acids. The CDR3 reads CASSLVAGTGNEQFF. CDR3 nucleotides: TGTGCCAGCAGCTTAGTCGCCGGGACTGGCAATGAGCAGTTCTTC.

V gene TRBV18 combines with J gene TRBJ1-2; the D is unclear. V was cut by 2 bases and J by 8 bases, with 6 bases left in between. CDR3 length equals 11 residues. Germline V lookup: CDR1 KGHSH, CDR2 LQKENI. CDR3 sequence: CASSPDSGYTF. For the CDR3, the DNA is TGTGCCAGCTCACCAGATAGCGGCTACACCTTC.